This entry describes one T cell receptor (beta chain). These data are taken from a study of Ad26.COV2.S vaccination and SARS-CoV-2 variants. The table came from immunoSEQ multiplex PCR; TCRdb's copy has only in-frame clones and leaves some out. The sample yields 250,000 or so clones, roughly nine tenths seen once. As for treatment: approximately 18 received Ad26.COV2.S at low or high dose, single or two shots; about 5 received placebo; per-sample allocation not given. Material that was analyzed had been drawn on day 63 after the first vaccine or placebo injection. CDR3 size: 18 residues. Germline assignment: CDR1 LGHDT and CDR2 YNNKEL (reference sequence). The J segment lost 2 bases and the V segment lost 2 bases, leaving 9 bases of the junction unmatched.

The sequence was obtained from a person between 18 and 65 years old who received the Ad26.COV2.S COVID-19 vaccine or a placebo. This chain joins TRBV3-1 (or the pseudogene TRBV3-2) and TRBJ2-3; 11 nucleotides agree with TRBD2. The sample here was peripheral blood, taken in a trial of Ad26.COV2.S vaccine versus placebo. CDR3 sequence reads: CASSQPKLAGGFTDTQYF. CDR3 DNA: TGTGCCAGCAGCCAACCAAAATTAGCGGGAGGGTTCACAGATACGCAGTATTTT.